Included here is one TCR beta chain sequence, with context. The antigen remains undetermined. TCRdb processed the 5' RACE reads again and assigns one entry to each CDR3 protein, with no DNA. The listing contains 300,000 to 400,000 distinct CDR3 sequences. Germline values: CDR1 SGHRS, CDR2 YFSETQ. CDR3 length: 14 residues. The record originates from a study of monozygotic twins with inflammatory bowel disease. Whole-study results and caveats: Repertoires of patients may have been made more variable by differing immunosuppressive treatments. In these data, no single strong IBD-associated signal or clonotype received support.

This clonotype was obtained from a human donor with ulcerative colitis or Crohn's disease, or a healthy co-twin of an affected twin (not recorded which). The genes are TRBV5-1 and TRBJ1-2; TCRdb proposes TRBD1, but this gene call is untestable without DNA. Sequenced: blood. The CDR3 is CASSSDRGVYGYTF.